A selection of T cell receptor beta chains follows, all from one sample in a study of blood T cells in healthy people across ages. TCRdb called the 5' RACE reads again in MiXCR, with one record for every CDR3 protein. Of roughly 800,000 distinct CDR3 sequences in the sample, around 25% were seen once. The same sample was also studied in work on T cells of mothers and their children.

Sequenced sample: blood. Source of these receptors: a boy aged 5-17 years in good health. The CDR3 runs from the conserved cysteine through the conserved F or W. A D gene is named only where the DNA matches it firmly. Some rows mark clone size as missing; the rest say once, few, many or name a class of expanded clone.

DNA: TGCAGCGTCCCAAAGGACCAAGAGACCCAGTACTTC
CDR3: CSVPKDQETQYF
length: 12
J: TRBJ2-5
D: .
size: .
V: TRBV29-1

DNA: TGTGCCATCAGTGAGTCTAGTTCGGATACGCAGTATTTT
CDR3: CAISESSSDTQYF
length: 13
J: TRBJ2-3
D: .
size: few
V: TRBV10-3

DNA: TGCAGCGTCCTACTGGGGGACAGTCATGCCTTC
CDR3: CSVLLGDSHAF
length: 11
J: TRBJ1-2
D: TRBD1
size: few
V: TRBV29-1

DNA: TGTGCCAGTAGTACAATCCCTTCACAGGGCCGAGAGACCCAGTACTTC
CDR3: CASSTIPSQGRETQYF
length: 16
J: TRBJ2-5
D: .
size: .
V: TRBV19

DNA: TGCAGTGCAAGGATTCAGGGGATGCCGTACTTC
CDR3: CSARIQGMPYF
length: 11
J: TRBJ2-5
D: .
size: .
V: TRBV20-1

DNA: TGCGCCAGCAGCAAGGGACAGAGCTACAATGAGCAGTTCTTC
CDR3: CASSKGQSYNEQFF
length: 14
J: TRBJ2-1
D: TRBD1
size: .
V: TRBV5-1

DNA: TGTGCCAGCAGCCCCTTTGGCGGAGGGGAGGAGTATACGCAGTATTTT
CDR3: CASSPFGGGEEYTQYF
length: 16
J: TRBJ2-3
D: .
size: .
V: TRBV4-2

DNA: TGTGCCACCAGCAGAGTAGCGGGGTCAGATACGCAGTATTTT
CDR3: CATSRVAGSDTQYF
length: 14
J: TRBJ2-3
D: TRBD2
size: .
V: TRBV15

DNA: TGTGCCAGCAGCTTTACAGGGGGCCCCGACACGCAGTATTTT
CDR3: CASSFTGGPDTQYF
length: 14
J: TRBJ2-3
D: TRBD1
size: .
V: TRBV7-9

DNA: TGTGCCAGCAGCCGCGGGACCGTGAACACTGAAGCTTTCTTT
CDR3: CASSRGTVNTEAFF
length: 14
J: TRBJ1-1
D: .
size: .
V: TRBV6-6

DNA: TGCAGTGTTCAATCCCCGGGACTAGCGGGGCGGGAGACCCAGTACTTC
CDR3: CSVQSPGLAGRETQYF
length: 16
J: TRBJ2-5
D: TRBD2
size: once
V: TRBV20-1

DNA: TGCAGCGTTGTTAGCGGGGGGGCGGGGGAGACCCAGTACTTC
CDR3: CSVVSGGAGETQYF
length: 14
J: TRBJ2-5
D: TRBD2
size: .
V: TRBV29-1

DNA: TGTGCCAGCAGTTTAGCGGGCAGGGGGTACGAGCAGTACTTC
CDR3: CASSLAGRGYEQYF
length: 14
J: TRBJ2-7
D: .
size: .
V: TRBV5-1

DNA: TGTGCCAGCAGCCCGGGACCGGTGATTGGCTACACCTTC
CDR3: CASSPGPVIGYTF
length: 13
J: TRBJ1-2
D: .
size: once
V: TRBV12-3/TRBV12-4

DNA: TGCGCCAGCAGCCAGGACACGACAGGGTATTTCACTGAAGCTTTCTTT
CDR3: CASSQDTTGYFTEAFF
length: 16
J: TRBJ1-1
D: TRBD1
size: .
V: TRBV4-3

DNA: TGTGCCAGCAGTTGGGCGAAGACCCAGTACTTC
CDR3: CASSWAKTQYF
length: 11
J: TRBJ2-5
D: .
size: few
V: TRBV12-3/TRBV12-4

DNA: TGTGCAGGGGCCCCCCCGAGCGGGGGCACAGATACGCAGTATTTT
CDR3: CAGAPPSGGTDTQYF
length: 15
J: TRBJ2-3
D: TRBD2
size: few
V: TRBV6-1

DNA: TGTGCCAGCAGCCTAACGATGGAACACTCCTACGAGCAGTACTTC
CDR3: CASSLTMEHSYEQYF
length: 15
J: TRBJ2-7
D: .
size: .
V: TRBV4-2

DNA: TGTGCCAGCAGCCACCGGGACAGGAGGACCTACGAGCAGTACTTC
CDR3: CASSHRDRRTYEQYF
length: 15
J: TRBJ2-7
D: TRBD1
size: few
V: TRBV3-1

DNA: TGTGCCAGCAGCTTAGGCGCTAGCGGAACCACAGATACGCAGTATTTT
CDR3: CASSLGASGTTDTQYF
length: 16
J: TRBJ2-3
D: TRBD2
size: .
V: TRBV11-2

DNA: TGTGCCAGCAGCTTAGCCCTTGTTGACAATGAGCAGTTCTTC
CDR3: CASSLALVDNEQFF
length: 14
J: TRBJ2-1
D: .
size: few
V: TRBV7-2

DNA: TGTGCCAGCAGCGTAGAGGGTGTAACTAATGAAAAACTGTTTTTT
CDR3: CASSVEGVTNEKLFF
length: 15
J: TRBJ1-4
D: .
size: .
V: TRBV9

DNA: TGTGCCAGCAGCTTCGATGGACAGGGGAAGAACTATGGCTACACCTTC
CDR3: CASSFDGQGKNYGYTF
length: 16
J: TRBJ1-2
D: TRBD1
size: few
V: TRBV13

DNA: TGCAGCATTGAAGAGGGCAGTTACGAGCAGTACTTC
CDR3: CSIEEGSYEQYF
length: 12
J: TRBJ2-7
D: .
size: .
V: TRBV29-1

DNA: TGTGCCAGCAGCCAAACATCTACTAGCGGGAGAACCTACGAGCAGTACTTC
CDR3: CASSQTSTSGRTYEQYF
length: 17
J: TRBJ2-7
D: TRBD2
size: few
V: TRBV14

DNA: TGCAGCGTTGAAGGGGCCGTCCAAGGGTACAATGAGCAGTTCTTC
CDR3: CSVEGAVQGYNEQFF
length: 15
J: TRBJ2-1
D: .
size: few
V: TRBV29-1

DNA: TGCAGTACTTTATCTCCAAAGGGGCCACAACAGACCCAGTACTTC
CDR3: CSTLSPKGPQQTQYF
length: 15
J: TRBJ2-5
D: .
size: .
V: TRBV20-1

DNA: TGCAGCGTTGCCACTGCTGCGGACGAGCAGTACTTC
CDR3: CSVATAADEQYF
length: 12
J: TRBJ2-7
D: .
size: .
V: TRBV29-1

DNA: TGTGCCAGCAGTTCTCCTTACGATGAGCAGTTCTTC
CDR3: CASSSPYDEQFF
length: 12
J: TRBJ2-1
D: .
size: few
V: TRBV6-5

DNA: TGTGCCAGCACCGGACAGGAAGACTCCTACGAGCAGTACTTC
CDR3: CASTGQEDSYEQYF
length: 14
J: TRBJ2-7
D: TRBD1
size: many
V: TRBV11-1

DNA: TGTGCCAGCGGGAGACAGGGTGTTGACAATGAGCAGTTCTTC
CDR3: CASGRQGVDNEQFF
length: 14
J: TRBJ2-1
D: TRBD1
size: .
V: TRBV6-6

DNA: TGCGCCAGCAGCTCCGAGACAGGGGTGGGCGAGCAGTTCTTC
CDR3: CASSSETGVGEQFF
length: 14
J: TRBJ2-1
D: TRBD1
size: .
V: TRBV5-1

DNA: TGTGCCAGCAGTTCCCCTGCCGCGAGCTCCTACAATGAGCAGTTCTTC
CDR3: CASSSPAASSYNEQFF
length: 16
J: TRBJ2-1
D: .
size: .
V: TRBV6-2/TRBV6-3

DNA: TGTGCCAGCAGCTTACCACCGGGACAGGGGTGGGACATTCAGTACTTC
CDR3: CASSLPPGQGWDIQYF
length: 16
J: TRBJ2-4
D: TRBD1
size: few
V: TRBV7-8

DNA: TGTGCCATCAGTGAGTCGGGGATAGCGTCCTACGAGCAGTACTTC
CDR3: CAISESGIASYEQYF
length: 15
J: TRBJ2-7
D: .
size: few
V: TRBV10-3

DNA: TGTGCCAGCAGTTTAGAGCCGCTCCAGCGGGGGCAGATTGAGCAGTTCTTC
CDR3: CASSLEPLQRGQIEQFF
length: 17
J: TRBJ2-1
D: TRBD2
size: .
V: TRBV12-3/TRBV12-4

DNA: TGTGCCAGCAGTTACCCAAACGTGGCCCAGTACTTC
CDR3: CASSYPNVAQYF
length: 12
J: TRBJ2-5
D: .
size: .
V: TRBV6-6

DNA: TGTGCCAGCACCCTACGGCAGCTAACAGATACGCAGTATTTT
CDR3: CASTLRQLTDTQYF
length: 14
J: TRBJ2-3
D: .
size: few
V: TRBV2

DNA: TGTGCCAGCAGCTCGGGACTAGCGGGAGGCGGGGAGCTGTTTTTT
CDR3: CASSSGLAGGGELFF
length: 15
J: TRBJ2-2
D: TRBD2
size: few
V: TRBV11-2

DNA: TGTGCCAGCAGTTACTCGACAGGGGCTGGTATGACCGGGGAGCTGTTTTTT
CDR3: CASSYSTGAGMTGELFF
length: 17
J: TRBJ2-2
D: TRBD1
size: .
V: TRBV6-5

DNA: TGCGCCAGCAGCCAAGATCTCAGCCAAGAGACCCAGTACTTC
CDR3: CASSQDLSQETQYF
length: 14
J: TRBJ2-5
D: .
size: .
V: TRBV4-1

DNA: TGTGCCAGCAGCCCTGATAACTATGAGCAGTACTTC
CDR3: CASSPDNYEQYF
length: 12
J: TRBJ2-5
D: .
size: few
V: TRBV6-2/TRBV6-3

DNA: TGCGCCAGCAGCCAACGCACCACCTACGAGCAGTACTTC
CDR3: CASSQRTTYEQYF
length: 13
J: TRBJ2-7
D: .
size: few
V: TRBV4-3

DNA: TGCAGTGCTGGTCTTGCGGGGAACGCACACTTC
CDR3: CSAGLAGNAHF
length: 11
J: TRBJ2-4
D: .
size: .
V: TRBV20-1

DNA: TGCGCCAGCAGCCACAGGGGAGCCTACAATGAGCAGTTCTTC
CDR3: CASSHRGAYNEQFF
length: 14
J: TRBJ2-1
D: .
size: .
V: TRBV4-1

DNA: TGTGCCAGCAGTTTCCGGGCAGGGGAAGCAGCTTTCTTT
CDR3: CASSFRAGEAAFF
length: 13
J: TRBJ1-1
D: .
size: .
V: TRBV12-3/TRBV12-4

DNA: TGTGCCAGCAGCTTAGTTGAGGGGGGCAGCCAGCAGTACTTC
CDR3: CASSLVEGGSQQYF
length: 14
J: TRBJ2-4
D: .
size: few
V: TRBV11-2

DNA: TGTGCCACCAAAAGCCGCTGGCCCCGCTCAGTGCATCTCCTCACAGGGGAGGATGGCTACACCTTC
CDR3: CATKSRWPRSVHLLTGEDGYTF
length: 22
J: TRBJ1-2
D: TRBD1
size: .
V: TRBV5-6

DNA: TGCAGTGCCCTAAGCCCACTAGCGTTGGACATTCAGTACTTC
CDR3: CSALSPLALDIQYF
length: 14
J: TRBJ2-4
D: TRBD2
size: once
V: TRBV20-1

DNA: TGCAGCGCATCCGGGGACCCACTATACGAGCAGTACTTC
CDR3: CSASGDPLYEQYF
length: 13
J: TRBJ2-7
D: .
size: few
V: TRBV29-1

DNA: TGTGCCAGCAGCCCTCCGGCAGGGTGGCACGAGCAGTACTTC
CDR3: CASSPPAGWHEQYF
length: 14
J: TRBJ2-7
D: .
size: .
V: TRBV7-2

DNA: TGTGCCAGCAGTTACTCGAACGGGAACACCGGGGAGCTGTTTTTT
CDR3: CASSYSNGNTGELFF
length: 15
J: TRBJ2-2
D: .
size: few
V: TRBV6-5

DNA: TGTGCGAGCAACCCTTACGAGCAGTACTTC
CDR3: CASNPYEQYF
length: 10
J: TRBJ2-7
D: .
size: .
V: TRBV28

DNA: TGTGCCAGCAGTGGGACAGGGGAACCTAACCAAGAGACCCAGTACTTC
CDR3: CASSGTGEPNQETQYF
length: 16
J: TRBJ2-5
D: TRBD1
size: .
V: TRBV12-3/TRBV12-4

DNA: TGCGCCAGCAGCCAAACTAGCGGGAGTGGAGATACGCAGTATTTT
CDR3: CASSQTSGSGDTQYF
length: 15
J: TRBJ2-3
D: TRBD2
size: .
V: TRBV4-1

DNA: TGTGCCAGCAGCGATCGACTAGCGCATACTTACGAGCAGTACTTC
CDR3: CASSDRLAHTYEQYF
length: 15
J: TRBJ2-7
D: TRBD2
size: .
V: TRBV7-3